This T cell receptor beta chain was identified during a study of blood T cell repertoires in COVID-19. At the level of the study: T cells, B-cell-depleted T cells, or PBMCs supplied cDNA or gDNA.

This clone has more than one count but fewer than ten. In the authors' methods: The assay estimated nucleated cells by amplifying reference gene primers. TCRdb's table, derived via immunoSEQ multiplex PCR, lists solely in-frame clones and lacks some. V, J and clone size are those of that table, while D and trimming were read from the DNA. The repertoire consists of over 50,000 clones, with 80% to 90% occurring once and the leading ten covering about 8.3%. The CDR3 contains 14 residues. Germline V lookup: CDR1 LNHDA, CDR2 SQIVND (reference sequence). V gave up 1 base and J gave up 5 bases, with 9 bases separating them.

This TCR was sampled from a man between 50 and 59 years old with active COVID-19. The material sequenced was peripheral blood. The chain couples TRBV19 to TRBJ1-5; D uncertain. CDR3 loop: CASSIGWLYQPQHF. For the CDR3, the DNA is TGTGCCAGTAGTATAGGGTGGCTCTATCAGCCCCAGCATTTT.